Here is one TCR beta chain with its context. What it binds is not known. This specimen belongs to a study of response to subunit inactivated influenza vaccine. Overall study results and limits: There was a suggestion from the authors that each seasonal influenza vaccination recruits few new T cells.

This CDR3 contains 13 residues. The V gene lost 4 bases and the J gene lost 2 bases, with 9 bases spanning the gap. Germline V gene lookup returns CDR1 ENHRY and CDR2 SYGVKD. TCRdb re-analysed the RT-PCR reads in MiXCR, keeping a single row per CDR3 protein. The sample holds approximately 490,000 distinct CDR3 sequences, about 7.2% seen once. The receptor was derived from a man between 50 and 69 years old who received an inactivated influenza vaccine. The sequencing used PBMCs from blood, collected roughly 24 months after vaccination. This chain connects TRBV10-3 to TRBJ2-7; D gene uncertain. CDR3 residues: CAISVGETYEQYF. DNA for the CDR3: TGTGCCATCAGTGTTGGGGAAACCTACGAGCAGTACTTC.